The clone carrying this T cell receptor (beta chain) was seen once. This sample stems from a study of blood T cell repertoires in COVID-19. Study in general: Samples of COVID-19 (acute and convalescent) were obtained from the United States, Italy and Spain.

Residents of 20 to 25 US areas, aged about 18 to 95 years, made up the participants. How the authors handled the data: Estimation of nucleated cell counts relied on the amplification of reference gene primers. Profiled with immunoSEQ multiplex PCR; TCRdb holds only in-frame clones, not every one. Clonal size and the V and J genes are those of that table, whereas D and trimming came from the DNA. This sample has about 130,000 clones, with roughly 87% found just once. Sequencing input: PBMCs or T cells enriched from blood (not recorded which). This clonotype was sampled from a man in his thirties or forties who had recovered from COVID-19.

CDR3 nucleotides: TGTGCCAGCTCACCGCCCGGGGAAGATACGCAGTATTTT. It codes for CASSPPGEDTQYF. This sequence joins TRBV18 and TRBJ2-3; D may be TRBD2 (5 bases). Germline values: CDR1 KGHSH, CDR2 LQKENI. The CDR3 has 13 amino acids. V gave up 3 bases and J gave up 5 bases, with 9 bases separating them.